This T cell receptor (beta chain) was profiled in a study of early T cells in non-severe SARS-CoV-2 infection. This clonotype occurred a few times. Its antigen is undetermined. General study findings and limits: There was a bias toward anti-spike CD8 responses in VDJdb matching, which missed private and CD4 specificities.

cDNA molecules, individually, were tagged with unique molecular identifiers. TCRdb passed the 5' RACE reads through MiXCR, listing each CDR3 protein once. The table lists 70,000 or so distinct CDR3 sequences, less than 15% of them singletons. Trimming left V 2 bases short and J 0 bases short, with 8 bases between. Germline V gene sequence: CDR1 KGHSH, CDR2 LQKENI. This CDR3 has 14 residues. This TCR came from an adult who was a healthcare worker with PCR-confirmed SARS-CoV-2 infection or an uninfected control (not recorded which). The chain is built from TRBV18 and TRBJ2-7, with D possibly being TRBD1 (6 bases). Sequencing was done on a sample of whole blood. The CDR3 spells CASSPRGSSYEQYF. CDR3 DNA sequence: TGTGCCAGCTCACCAAGGGGGAGCTCCTACGAGCAGTACTTC.